These T cell receptor beta chains were read from a single sample in a study of cytomegalovirus exposure and HLA in healthy donors. Method: immunoSEQ multiplex PCR; TCRdb's copy keeps in-frame clones and lacks some. This table has 100,000 to 150,000 clones, 70% to 90% appearing once. Sequencing was carried out using PBMCs. These receptors were collected from a boy younger than 18 in good health and CMV-seronegative. CDR3s include the opening cysteine and the closing phenylalanine or tryptophan. A D gene is named only where the DNA matches it firmly. Clone size, where shown, is once, few, many, or a class for clones that have expanded.

clone size	J gene	D gene	V gene	CDR3 protein	CDR3 DNA
once	TRBJ2-3	.	TRBV5-4	CASRANMNTQYF	TGTGCCAGCAGGGCCAACATGAATACGCAGTATTTT
.	TRBJ2-5	TRBD1	TRBV27	CASSGTGQTQYF	TGTGCCAGCAGTGGGACAGGACAGACCCAGTACTTC
.	TRBJ2-7	.	TRBV2	CASLDGNSYEQYF	TGTGCCAGCTTGGACGGGAACTCCTACGAGCAGTACTTC
.	TRBJ2-3	.	TRBV7-2	CASSLGSNRVTDTQYF	TGTGCCAGCAGCTTAGGGTCTAACAGGGTCACAGATACGCAGTATTTT
.	TRBJ1-4	TRBD1	TRBV5-4	CASSHDRGEKLFF	TGTGCCAGCAGTCACGACAGGGGAGAAAAACTGTTTTTT
once	TRBJ1-1	.	TRBV18	CASSEGNTEAFF	TGTGCCAGCTCAGAGGGGAACACTGAAGCTTTCTTT
.	TRBJ2-2	.	TRBV5-4	CASSPRGPGELFF	TGTGCCAGCAGCCCCAGGGGCCCCGGGGAGCTGTTTTTT
.	TRBJ2-7	.	TRBV7-3	CASSLTGATYEQYF	TGTGCCAGCAGCTTAACGGGCGCTACCTACGAGCAGTACTTC
.	TRBJ2-1	TRBD2	TRBV7-8	CASSLYGTSGRRKGNEQFF	TGTGCCAGCAGCCTGTATGGGACTAGCGGGAGAAGGAAGGGCAATGAGCAGTTCTTC
.	TRBJ2-1	TRBD2	TRBV29-1	CSAGLAGVHNEQFF	TGCAGCGCCGGACTAGCGGGAGTTCACAATGAGCAGTTCTTC
.	TRBJ2-3	.	TRBV5-4	CASSSIRTDTQYF	TGTGCCAGCAGCTCCATCCGCACAGATACGCAGTATTTT
.	TRBJ1-2	TRBD1	TRBV19	CASRPGQAIYGYTF	TGTGCCAGTAGGCCGGGACAGGCGATCTATGGCTACACCTTC
.	TRBJ2-5	.	TRBV28	CASSLWAGLVKETQYF	TGTGCCAGCAGTTTATGGGCGGGACTGGTTAAAGAGACCCAGTACTTC
.	TRBJ1-2	.	TRBV14	CASSPTRQAPEGYGYTF	TGTGCCAGCAGCCCCACCCGGCAGGCGCCTGAGGGCTATGGCTACACCTTC
.	TRBJ1-3	.	TRBV19	CASRRGSGNTIYF	TGTGCCAGTAGGCGAGGATCTGGAAACACCATATATTTT
.	TRBJ2-7	.	TRBV2	CASREDRVFSYEQYF	TGTGCCAGCAGAGAGGACAGAGTTTTCTCCTACGAGCAGTACTTC
.	TRBJ2-7	TRBD1	TRBV25-1	CASSKSGTVLLEQYF	TGTGCCAGCAGTAAATCCGGGACAGTGCTTCTCGAGCAGTACTTC